This T cell receptor (beta chain) was observed in a study of spatial heterogeneity in lung cancer. About the study: Beta-chain sequences consistently outnumbered alpha-chain sequences in detection. Study-wide findings and caveats: Mutation counts in tumors were tracked by counts of expanded intratumoral alpha and beta TCRs.

The sample's time point: sample taken at primary tumor resection. A total of approximately 75 untreated early-stage non-small cell lung cancer patients served as donors. TCRdb re-called the 5' RACE reads through MiXCR, storing one row per CDR3 protein. The sample consists of roughly 10,000 distinct CDR3 sequences, around 11% of them appearing once. Trimming pared 7 bases from V and 2 bases from J, leaving 10 bases between. CDR3 length equals 13 residues. Germline assignment: CDR1 MNHEY and CDR2 SMNVEV (reference sequence). There are many counts of this clonotype. Its target is unknown. This chain joins TRBV27 and TRBJ2-3; no clear D. The sequencing used lung tumor tissue, collected at surgery. The origin of this receptor is a female donor with early-stage non-small cell lung cancer. CDR3: CASTSASTDTQYF. The CDR3 DNA is TGTGCCAGCACGTCCGCTTCCACAGATACGCAGTATTTT.